This T cell receptor (beta chain) derives from a study of cytomegalovirus exposure and HLA in healthy donors. Study-level results: According to a later analysis, TCR clusters from the first cohort tended to co-occur in the approximately 130 validation repertoires. There were 150 or so TCR beta chains listed as cytomegalovirus-associated.

The approximately 120-subject validation cohort, separate from the approximately 670-subject first cohort, included the donors. A note on this clone: Its antigen is unidentified.

The method was immunoSEQ multiplex PCR; TCRdb's version includes in-frame clones alone and lacks a portion of them. In the table there are 65,000 to 95,000 clones, roughly 95% of which are singletons. Germline CDR1 and CDR2: SNHLY and FYNNEI. CDR3 length: 12 residues. With 2 bases removed from V and 3 bases from J, the gap between germline ends came to 4 bases. This chain uses TRBV2 with TRBJ2-5; D is ambiguous. Specimen: PBMCs. The receptor was isolated from a man aged 18-30 years in good health and CMV-seronegative. CDR3 sequence reads: CASSETEETQYF. The CDR3 bases are TGTGCCAGCAGTGAAACGGAAGAGACCCAGTACTTC. Full variable domain (outside the CDR3, taken from reference TRBV2 and TRBJ2-5): EPEVTQTPSHQVTQMGQEVILRCVPISNHLYFYWYRQILGQKVEFLVSFYNNEISEKSEIFDDQFSVERPDGSNFTLKIRSTKLEDSAMYFCASSETEETQYFGPGTRLLVL.